What follows are 27 T cell receptor beta chains derived from one specimen sequenced in a study of blood T cells in healthy people across ages. Sample-barcoded 5' priming and a J-beta primer mix drove a second PCR of about 7 to 11 cycles. TCRdb redid the calling of the 5' RACE reads with MiXCR, one entry per CDR3 protein. The sample includes roughly 2 million distinct CDR3 sequences, roughly 50% of them seen just once. What was sequenced was blood. The receptors stem from a woman between 40 and 50 years old in good health.

The table lists this clonotype with a few counts. The chain couples TRBV7-9 to TRBJ1-2, with TRBD1 as a possible D gene (5 bases). Trimming removed 8 bases from V and 8 bases from J, with 18 bases in between. The CDR3 sequence is 13 residues long. The V gene's germline CDR1 is SEHNR and CDR2 FQNEAQ (reference sequence). The CDR3 sequence: CASSALNRHGYTF. CDR3 bases: TGTGCCAGCTCCGCCCTAAACAGGCACGGCTACACCTTC.

The chain has TRBV11-2 and TRBJ2-3, with TRBD2 matching over 9 bases. V gave up 5 bases and J gave up 5 bases; unmatched junction bases: 8. This CDR3 region has 15 residues. CDR1 is SGHAT, CDR2 FQNNGV, per germline. The CDR3 protein is CASSTRGGRVDTQYF. The DNA for the CDR3 is TGTGCCAGCAGCACGCGGGGGGGCCGAGTAGATACGCAGTATTTT. The variable domain in full, completed from reference TRBV11-2 and TRBJ2-3, reads EAGVAQSPRYKIIEKRQSVAFWCNPISGHATLYWYQQILGQGPKLLIQFQNNGVVDDSQLPKDRFSAERLKGVDSTLKIQPAKLEDSAVYLCASSTRGGRVDTQYFGPGTRLTVL.

The V and J genes are TRBV9 and TRBJ2-3, with TRBD1 as a possible D gene (6 bases). The CDR3 extends over 16 amino acids. Germline V gene lookup returns CDR1 SGDLS and CDR2 YYNGEE. Trimming left V 1 base short and J 3 bases short, with 15 bases between. The CDR3 DNA follows: TGTGCCAGCAGCGTAAGTCCCCGGACAGAAACAGATACGCAGTATTTT. Translated, it gives CASSVSPRTETDTQYF.

In this sample, this clonotype turned up once. The chain recombines TRBV7-2 with TRBJ2-7; TRBD2 matches at 11 bases. This CDR3 has 17 residues. The germline V gene has CDR1 SGHTA and CDR2 FQGNSA. Trimming removed 5 bases from V and 7 bases from J; junction bases left unmatched: 16. The CDR3 region is CASSQFSGGDLLDEQYF. CDR3 coding DNA: TGTGCCAGCAGCCAATTTAGCGGGGGGGATCTTTTGGATGAGCAGTACTTC.

The V gene is TRBV20-1, the J gene TRBJ1-6; D not certain. Germline values: CDR1 DFQATT, CDR2 SNEGSKA (reference sequence). The CDR3 length is 14 residues. Trimming cost V 5 bases and J 4 bases, with 12 bases left between them. CDR3 loop: CSAGNRAYNSPLHF. The CDR3 DNA is TGCAGTGCTGGGAATCGGGCGTATAATTCACCCCTCCACTTT.

In this sample, this clonotype turned up a few times. The genes are TRBV6-6 and TRBJ2-5; D may be TRBD1 (6 bases). The last part of the DNA fits TRBJ2-7 better; the J call may be wrong. Germline-derived CDR1 and CDR2 are MNHNY and SVGAGI (reference sequence). This CDR3 comprises 14 residues. CDR3 nucleotide sequence: TGTGCCAGCAGTTACTCGAGAACAGGGTTCGAGCAGTACTTC. Residues: CASSYSRTGFEQYF.

Only one count was recorded for this clonotype. CDR3 residues: CSAPGRVETQYF. The CDR3 DNA is TGCAGCGCCCCAGGAAGGGTAGAGACCCAGTACTTC. J is TRBJ2-5 and V is TRBV29-1, with D unresolved. Germline V lookup: CDR1 SQVTM, CDR2 ANQGSEA. The V end was cut by 7 bases, the J end by 4 bases, with 13 bases between. This CDR3 has 12 amino acids.

The chain joins TRBV20-1 to TRBJ2-7; D perhaps matches TRBD2 (6 bases). V was pared by 5 bases and J by 3 bases, with 11 bases between. The CDR3 length is 12 residues. Germline lookup yields CDR1 DFQATT and CDR2 SNEGSKA (reference sequence). CDR3 sequence: CSAGLGGYEQYF. CDR3 bases: TGCAGTGCTGGGTTGGGGGGCTACGAGCAGTACTTC.

The table lists this clonotype with many counts. This chain connects TRBV29-1 to TRBJ2-5; D is possibly TRBD2 (6 bases). CDR1 is SQVTM, CDR2 ANQGSEA, per germline. The CDR3 contains 12 residues. V lost 4 bases, J lost 2 bases, and 8 bases lay in between. The chain's CDR3 is CSVAGGQETQYF. The DNA for the CDR3 is TGCAGCGTTGCCGGGGGTCAAGAGACCCAGTACTTC.

A remark on this clonotype: The germline gene is not matched at one end of the junction; a read error may be the cause. V is TRBV5-6 and J is TRBJ2-4; TRBD1 might be the D (5 bases). TRBJ2-7 explains the end of the DNA better; the J call may be wrong. The germline gives CDR1 SGHDT, CDR2 YYEEEE. This CDR3 has 15 residues. The CDR3 region has the DNA TGTGCCTGCAGCCGACTTACGCTCAGGGTGGACGAGCAGTACTTC. It yields the protein CACSRLTLRVDEQYF.

The chain carries TRBV20-1 and TRBJ1-2; D uncertain. V lost 5 bases and J 4 bases, leaving 14 bases between the germline ends. Germline assignment: CDR1 DFQATT and CDR2 SNEGSKA (reference sequence). CDR3 length equals 13 residues. The CDR3 region has the DNA TGCAGTGCTGGGAAAAGGGTTTCCTATGGCTACACCTTC. As protein: CSAGKRVSYGYTF.

This clonotype appeared once. The V call is TRBV6-5, the J call TRBJ2-3, with D possibly TRBD2 on 6 matching bases. From germline, CDR1 is MNHEY and CDR2 SVGAGI. Deletions cut 0 bases from V and 5 bases from J, with 21 bases between. The CDR3 is 18 amino acids. The DNA for the CDR3 is TGTGCCAGCAGTTACTCGAACCCCGGGACTCGATTTAAAGATACGCAGTATTTT. It specifies CASSYSNPGTRFKDTQYF.

This clonotype was seen a single time. The CDR3 nucleotides are TGTGCCAGCAGCTTCCAGGGAGCGGCAGATACGCAGTATTTT. It encodes CASSFQGAADTQYF. The rearrangement uses TRBV7-3 and TRBJ2-3; D may be TRBD1 or TRBD2 (5 bases each). CDR1 and CDR2 from the germline V gene are SGHTA and FQGTGA. The CDR3 extends over 14 amino acids. V was shortened by 3 bases and J by 4 bases, with 11 bases between the two germline ends.

This chain joins TRBV5-1 and TRBJ1-2; D gene unclear. The germline CDR1 and CDR2 sequences are SGHRS and YFSETQ. There are 15 residues in the CDR3. V was cut by 7 bases and J by 4 bases, with 20 bases left in between. This chain's CDR3 is CASGTDGYKSYGYTF. The DNA of the CDR3 is TGCGCCAGCGGAACGGACGGATATAAGAGCTATGGCTACACCTTC. Together with reference TRBV5-1 and TRBJ1-2, the CDR3 gives the full variable domain: KAGVTQTPRYLIKTRGQQVTLSCSPISGHRSVSWYQQTPGQGLQFLFEYFSETQRNKGNFPGRFSGRQFSNSRSEMNVSTLELGDSALYLCASGTDGYKSYGYTFGSGTRLTVV.

In this sample, this clonotype turned up once. This chain uses TRBV5-1 with TRBJ2-3, with 10 bases aligning to TRBD1. V shed 5 bases, J shed 5 bases, and the junction held 8 bases outside the gene matches. This CDR3 has 15 amino acids. Germline lookup yields CDR1 SGHRS and CDR2 YFSETQ. The CDR3 region is CASRATTGGLDTQYF. In nucleotides, the CDR3 is TGCGCCAGCAGGGCCACGACAGGGGGCTTAGATACGCAGTATTTT. The full variable domain, completed using reference TRBV5-1 and TRBJ2-3, is KAGVTQTPRYLIKTRGQQVTLSCSPISGHRSVSWYQQTPGQGLQFLFEYFSETQRNKGNFPGRFSGRQFSNSRSEMNVSTLELGDSALYLCASRATTGGLDTQYFGPGTRLTVL.

This clonotype has more than one count but fewer than ten. V and J are TRBV7-2 and TRBJ2-7; TRBD1 or TRBD2 may be the D gene (5 bases each). The CDR3 spans 15 residues. Germline CDR1 is SGHTA and CDR2 is FQGNSA. The V gene lost 5 bases and the J gene lost 4 bases, with 18 bases spanning the gap. CDR3 region: CASSIPGRGNYEQYF. The CDR3 DNA is TGTGCCAGCAGCATTCCGGGACGGGGAAATTACGAGCAGTACTTC.

This clonotype occurred a few times. The chain links TRBV29-1 to TRBJ2-5; D is unresolved. The CDR3 is 12 amino acids. Trimming left V 6 bases short and J 3 bases short, with 11 bases between. The germline CDR1 and CDR2 sequences are SQVTM and ANQGSEA. CDR3 sequence reads: CSVSHREETQYF. CDR3 nucleotide sequence: TGCAGCGTCTCCCATCGAGAAGAGACCCAGTACTTC. Variable domain in full (rest from reference TRBV29-1 and TRBJ2-5): SAVISQKPSRDICQRGTSLTIQCQVDSQVTMMFWYRQQPGQSLTLIATANQGSEATYESGFVIDKFPISRPNLTFSTLTVSNMSPEDSSIYLCSVSHREETQYFGPGTRLLVL.

J is TRBJ2-5 and V is TRBV27; D may correspond to TRBD1 or TRBD2 (5 bases each). The V gene's germline CDR1 is MNHEY and CDR2 SMNVEV (reference sequence). The V and J ends lost 2 bases and 5 bases respectively, with 15 bases between them. The CDR3 length is 15 residues. CDR3 loop: CASSLDGTYRETQYF. The CDR3 bases are TGTGCCAGCAGTTTAGATGGGACCTACCGGGAGACCCAGTACTTC.

The chain uses TRBV2 and TRBJ2-1, with D possibly TRBD1 on 7 matching bases. The germline V and J ends were trimmed by 1 base and 11 bases, with 12 bases remaining between them. The CDR3 sequence is 13 residues long. Germline CDR1 SNHLY, CDR2 FYNNEI. CDR3 in amino acids: CASSEGGDSKQFF. For the CDR3, the DNA is TGTGCCAGCAGTGAAGGGGGGGACAGTAAGCAGTTCTTC.

V is TRBV6-6 and J is TRBJ2-5; TRBD2 agrees at 9 bases. Trimming took 1 base from V and 0 from J; bases not matched to a gene: 3. The CDR3 covers 16 residues. Germline CDR1 MNHNY, CDR2 SVGAGI (reference sequence). CDR3 in DNA: TGTGCCAGCAGTTACTTTCTAGCGGGGTACCAAGAGACCCAGTACTTC. The encoded protein is CASSYFLAGYQETQYF.

This clonotype was detected only a few times. The chain recombines TRBV4-3 with TRBJ2-3, with D possibly being TRBD2 (5 bases). Germline CDR1 and CDR2: LGHNA and YSLEER. This CDR3 spans 17 amino acids. V lost 0 bases and J 2 bases, leaving 15 bases between the germline ends. In DNA form, the CDR3 reads TGCGCCAGCAGCCAAGAAGCCGGAGGACTCCCCACAGATACGCAGTATTTT. It codes for CASSQEAGGLPTDTQYF.

The chain employs TRBV24-1 and TRBJ2-1; no clear D. The CDR3 has 15 residues. Looked up from germline, CDR1 is KGHDR and CDR2 is SFDVKD. The V end lost 1 base, the J end lost 6 bases, and 12 bases lay between the germline ends. The CDR3 DNA is TGTGCCACCAGTGATTTATTGGACCGCTCCAATGAGCAGTTCTTC. This sequence encodes CATSDLLDRSNEQFF.

This clonotype was counted between two and nine times. The chain combines TRBV2 with TRBJ2-7; TRBD1 matches at 7 bases. Trimming at V came to 1 base and at J to 2 bases, leaving 2 bases not matched to a gene. CDR3 size: 14 residues. Germline V gives CDR1 SNHLY, CDR2 FYNNEI. CDR3 bases: TGTGCCAGCAGTGAAGTCGGACAGGCCTACGAGCAGTACTTC. This gives the protein CASSEVGQAYEQYF.

V gene TRBV29-1 combines with J gene TRBJ1-2, with D unclear. Germline-derived CDR1 and CDR2 are SQVTM and ANQGSEA. This CDR3 is 17 amino acids long. V gave up 4 bases and J gave up 5 bases, with 26 bases separating them. CDR3 in DNA: TGCAGCGTTGTGTGGAGTTGGGTCGAGGGAGATGTGTATGGCTACACCTTC. Translated, it gives CSVVWSWVEGDVYGYTF.

Here the CDR3 reads CASSLEAGLAGETQYF. DNA for the CDR3: TGTGCCAGCAGCTTAGAGGCAGGGCTAGCAGGGGAGACCCAGTACTTC. The chain recombines TRBV7-2 with TRBJ2-7; perhaps D is TRBD1 or TRBD2 (5 bases each). The DNA end lines up better with TRBJ2-5; the J call may be wrong. The CDR3 runs 16 residues. Germline CDR1 and CDR2: SGHTA and FQGNSA.

The V call is TRBV19, the J call TRBJ1-2, with D possibly matching TRBD1 (5 bases). Germline CDR1 and CDR2: LNHDA and SQIVND (reference sequence). CDR3 length equals 14 residues. V lost 1 base and J lost 1, with 7 bases in between. CDR3 DNA: TGTGCCAGTAGTATAGGACAGAGTAACTATGGCTACACCTTC. Residues: CASSIGQSNYGYTF. The full variable domain, with the rest looked up from reference TRBV19 and TRBJ1-2, is DGGITQSPKYLFRKEGQNVTLSCEQNLNHDAMYWYRQDPGQGLRLIYYSQIVNDFQKGDIAEGYSVSREKKESFPLTVTSAQKNPTAFYLCASSIGQSNYGYTFGSGTRLTVV.

V is TRBV29-1 and J is TRBJ2-1, with D unclear. Germline-derived CDR1 and CDR2 are SQVTM and ANQGSEA. Deletions cut 5 bases from V and 7 bases from J, with 18 bases between. CDR3 length: 14 amino acids. DNA for the CDR3: TGCAGCGTTTGGGGATCCGGTGCCCAGAATGAGCAGTTCTTC. Translation: CSVWGSGAQNEQFF.